The 30 T cell receptor beta chains below come from one sample, sequenced in a study of blood T cell repertoires in COVID-19. Clones were read by immunoSEQ multiplex PCR, and TCRdb kept only the in-frame ones, dropping some. The data hold about 13,000 clones, with around 89% observed a single time. The sample taken for sequencing was peripheral blood. All receptors come from a human donor with active COVID-19. The donor label of this sample is uncertain.

The V call is TRBV19, the J call TRBJ2-6, with D possibly matching TRBD1 (6 bases). V was cut by 5 bases and J by 4 bases, with 9 bases left in between. Germline CDR1 reads LNHDA; CDR2 reads SQIVND (reference sequence). The CDR3 is 14 residues long. The CDR3 sequence is CASSPGQGANVLTF. The CDR3 coding sequence is TGTGCCAGTAGTCCCGGACAGGGGGCCAACGTCCTGACTTTC.

The genes are TRBV19 and TRBJ1-1, with 7 bases identical to TRBD1. The CDR3 spans 16 residues. Per the germline V gene, CDR1 is LNHDA and CDR2 is SQIVND (reference sequence). The V and J ends lost 3 bases and 4 bases, in that order; junction bases with no gene match: 11. For the CDR3, the DNA is TGTGCCAGTAGTATGCAGGGGGGTTTGAGTGGCACTGAAGCTTTCTTT. Its protein is CASSMQGGLSGTEAFF.

V usage is TRBV3-1 (or the pseudogene TRBV3-2) and J usage is TRBJ1-2, with D uncertain. The germline CDR1 and CDR2 sequences are LGHDT and YNNKEL (reference sequence). V was pared by 0 bases and J by 2 bases, with 7 bases between. CDR3 length: 14 amino acids. CDR3 region: CASSQEGRNYGYTF. CDR3 DNA sequence: TGTGCCAGCAGCCAAGAGGGCAGAAACTATGGCTACACCTTC.

Comments on this clone: At one end, the junction sequence differs from germline, possibly due to a read error. The chain joins TRBV7-7 to TRBJ2-5, with a possible D match to TRBD2 (5 bases). The CDR3 length is 13 residues. The germline V gene has CDR1 SSHAT and CDR2 FNYEAQ (reference sequence). The CDR3 sequence is CASSYGLQETQYF. The CDR3 bases are TGTGCTAGCAGCTACGGACTCCAAGAGACCCAGTACTTC.

The rearrangement joins TRBV2 to TRBJ2-7; TRBD1 matches 7 bases. The CDR3 consists of 12 residues. J was trimmed by 2 bases and V by 6 bases; bases with no gene match: 1. From germline, CDR1 is SNHLY and CDR2 FYNNEI. The DNA for the CDR3 is TGTGCCAGCAGCGGGACAGCCTACGAGCAGTACTTC. Amino acids: CASSGTAYEQYF.

The chain recombines TRBV5-1 with TRBJ1-2; TRBD1 matches 7 bases. Per germline, CDR1 SGHRS and CDR2 YFSETQ. This CDR3 is 14 amino acids long. V shed 2 bases, J shed 7 bases, and the junction held 8 bases outside the gene matches. CDR3 region: CASSLGGASRGYTF. As DNA, the CDR3 is TGCGCCAGCAGCTTAGGGGGCGCTTCTCGTGGCTACACCTTC.

The genes are TRBV6-2 or TRBV6-3 and TRBJ2-7, with 12 bases lining up with TRBD2. The CDR3 has 17 residues. Trimming removed 6 bases from V and 0 bases from J; junction bases left unmatched: 9. Germline assignment: CDR1 MNHEY and CDR2 SVGEGT. The CDR3 DNA sequence: TGTGCCAGCAGCTATTCTAGCGGGGGGGCACCCTCCTACGAGCAGTACTTC. It is translated as CASSYSSGGAPSYEQYF.

The chain links TRBV27 to TRBJ1-2, with D perhaps matching TRBD1 (5 bases). The CDR3 runs to 13 residues. The germline V gene encodes CDR1 MNHEY and CDR2 SMNVEV (reference sequence). V gave up 3 bases and J gave up 7 bases, with 12 bases separating them. CDR3: CASSLGGVGGYTF. Here the CDR3 DNA reads TGTGCCAGCAGTTTGGGGGGGGTCGGTGGCTACACCTTC.

J is TRBJ2-6 and V is TRBV3-1 (or the pseudogene TRBV3-2); 9 bases are shared with TRBD2. Germline CDR1 is LGHDT and CDR2 is YNNKEL (reference sequence). The CDR3 sequence is 17 residues long. Trimming took 1 base from V and 0 from J; bases not matched to a gene: 1. The CDR3 nucleotides read TGTGCCAGCAGCCAAGGTAGCGGGAGCTCTGGGGCCAACGTCCTGACTTTC. This codes for CASSQGSGSSGANVLTF.

This clone showed up just once. This sequence joins TRBV6-5 and TRBJ2-2; 8 positions match TRBD1. The CDR3 spans 15 residues. V trimming: 5 bases; J trimming: 3 bases; junction bases outside the gene matches: 5. Looked up from germline, CDR1 is MNHEY and CDR2 is SVGAGI. The CDR3 is CASSLRTGHTGELFF. The CDR3 region has the DNA TGTGCCAGCAGTCTCCGGACAGGGCACACCGGGGAGCTGTTTTTT.

This chain joins TRBV10-2 and TRBJ2-3; 11 positions match TRBD2. The CDR3 has 15 residues. With 6 bases clipped from V and 2 bases from J, the junction kept 4 bases outside the gene matches. Per germline, CDR1 WSHSY and CDR2 SAAADI. CDR3 coding DNA: TGCGCCAGCAGCACTAGCGGGGGACTCACAGATACGCAGTATTTT. Translation gives CASSTSGGLTDTQYF.

V and J are TRBV21-1 and TRBJ2-5; no DNA check was done on the table's D call, TRBD2. TRBV21-1 is assigned pseudogene status. This CDR3 is built from 16 residues. The CDR3 region has the DNA TGTGCCATCACCAGGGGGGACGGGGGGGTTCAAGAGACCCAGTACTTC. Its protein product is CAITRGDGGVQETQYF.

The rearrangement uses TRBV5-6 and TRBJ2-3; 13 bases fit TRBD2. Per the germline V gene, CDR1 is SGHDT and CDR2 is YYEEEE. V trimming: 4 bases; J trimming: 2 bases; junction bases outside the gene matches: 7. This CDR3 region has 17 residues. The CDR3 here is CASSPPGLAGNTDTQYF. The CDR3 bases are TGTGCCAGCAGCCCTCCGGGACTAGCGGGGAACACAGATACGCAGTATTTT.

The rearrangement links TRBV4-1 to TRBJ2-7, with D tentatively TRBD2 (5 bases). V dropped 3 bases and J dropped 3 bases, with 15 bases sitting between them. This CDR3 is 15 amino acids long. Germline CDR1 and CDR2: MGHRA and YSYEKL. CDR3 region: CASSHPDGLSYEQYF. The CDR3 region has the DNA TGCGCCAGCAGCCATCCCGACGGACTCAGCTACGAGCAGTACTTC.

The chain uses TRBV9 and TRBJ2-3, with 10 bases aligning to TRBD2. Germline V gives CDR1 SGDLS, CDR2 YYNGEE. The trim removed 4 bases at V and 4 bases at J, leaving 9 bases unmatched. The CDR3 is 16 amino acids. CDR3 sequence (DNA): TGTGCCAGCAGCTCTAAAGCTAGCGGGGGCGCAGATACGCAGTATTTT. Translating it yields CASSSKASGGADTQYF.

The CDR3 loop reads CASSPQGDTNSPLHF. CDR3 nucleotide sequence: TGTGCCAGCTCACCCCAAGGGGATACGAATTCACCCCTCCACTTT. The V and J genes are TRBV18 and TRBJ1-6, with D tentatively TRBD1 (5 bases). Germline V gives CDR1 KGHSH, CDR2 LQKENI. CDR3 size: 15 residues. Trimming pared 3 bases from V and 7 bases from J, leaving 13 bases between.

This clone occurred once. This chain connects TRBV7-9 to TRBJ2-3; unclear D gene. Germline V gene lookup returns CDR1 SEHNR and CDR2 FQNEAQ (reference sequence). The V end lost 1 base, the J end lost 2 bases, and 7 bases lay between the germline ends. This CDR3 is 14 amino acids long. CDR3 in DNA: TGTGCCAGCAGCTTAGTATCTGTCACAGATACGCAGTATTTT. Protein: CASSLVSVTDTQYF.

The chain has TRBV28 and TRBJ1-5; D gene unclear. The V gene lost 4 bases and the J gene lost 0 bases, with 7 bases spanning the gap. Germline V gene lookup returns CDR1 MDHEN and CDR2 SYDVKM. The CDR3 contains 14 residues. CDR3 in DNA: TGTGCCAGCAGTTCGGGGTATAGCAATCAGCCCCAGCATTTT. It yields the protein CASSSGYSNQPQHF.

This chain joins TRBV13 and TRBJ1-1, with 8 bases that match TRBD1. CDR3 length: 14 residues. J gave up 6 bases and V 2 bases, and 5 bases lay outside the gene matches. Germline-derived CDR1 and CDR2 are PRHDT and FYEKMQ (reference sequence). The CDR3 region has the DNA TGTGCCAGCAGCTTACCCCTGACAGGGGCTGAAGCTTTCTTT. Translation: CASSLPLTGAEAFF.

The chain has TRBV11-3 and TRBJ1-1; D is possibly TRBD1 (5 bases). This CDR3 is 14 amino acids long. Trimming removed 5 bases from V and 1 base from J, with 11 bases in between. Germline assignment: CDR1 SGHNT and CDR2 YENEEA. The CDR3 loop is CASSPGEGNTEAFF. Written as DNA, the CDR3 is TGTGCCAGCAGCCCGGGGGAAGGGAACACTGAAGCTTTCTTT. The full variable domain, in which reference TRBV11-3 and TRBJ1-1 provide the parts outside the CDR3, is EAGVVQSPRYKIIEKKQPVAFWCNPISGHNTLYWYLQNLGQGPELLIRYENEEAVDDSQLPKDRFSAERLKGVDSTLKIQPAELGDSAVYLCASSPGEGNTEAFFGQGTRLTVV.

The rearrangement uses TRBV2 and TRBJ1-1; 7 bases map to TRBD1. The length of the CDR3 is 14 residues. CDR1 and CDR2 from the germline V gene are SNHLY and FYNNEI. The V segment lost 6 bases and the J segment 3 bases; nucleotides outside the gene matches: 7. The CDR3 bases are TGTGCCAGCAGCTCCTTACAGGGGTACACTGAAGCTTTCTTT. Its translation is CASSSLQGYTEAFF.

The sample holds one count of this clone. The chain combines TRBV7-9 with TRBJ2-1; 9 positions agree with TRBD2. The V gene end was trimmed by 5 bases and the J gene end by 6 bases; junction bases not matched to a gene: 8. The CDR3 is made up of 15 amino acids. Germline V gives CDR1 SEHNR, CDR2 FQNEAQ (reference sequence). The CDR3 loop reads CASSQTAGGPNEQFF. The CDR3 DNA reads as TGTGCCAGCAGCCAAACAGCGGGGGGCCCCAATGAGCAGTTCTTC.

This clone is a singleton in its sample. The chain combines TRBV5-1 with TRBJ2-2; TRBD1 matches 8 bases. The V gene end was trimmed by 4 bases and the J gene end by 4 bases; junction bases not matched to a gene: 6. CDR3 length: 15 residues. Germline V gene data show CDR1 as SGHRS and CDR2 as YFSETQ. The CDR3 region has the DNA TGCGCCAGCAGCCCGGGACAGGCCATCACCGGGGAGCTGTTTTTT. As protein: CASSPGQAITGELFF.

V is TRBV27 and J is TRBJ1-5; 10 bases match TRBD1. The CDR3 is 16 residues long. Germline V gene lookup returns CDR1 MNHEY and CDR2 SMNVEV (reference sequence). The V gene end was trimmed by 6 bases and the J gene end by 2 bases; junction bases not matched to a gene: 7. The CDR3 DNA follows: TGTGCCAGCAGCCCACTGGGACAGGGGCGCAATCAGCCCCAGCATTTT. Its translation is CASSPLGQGRNQPQHF.

The table lists this clone with a count of one. V is TRBV7-9 and J is TRBJ1-2; 9 bases are a match to TRBD1. J lost 2 bases, V lost 5 bases, and 12 bases had no gene match. CDR3 length: 17 amino acids. Germline CDR1 is SEHNR and CDR2 is FQNEAQ (reference sequence). The chain's CDR3 is CASSPSGTGYGNYGYTF. The CDR3 DNA follows: TGTGCCAGCAGCCCCAGCGGGACAGGGTATGGGAACTATGGCTACACCTTC.

V usage is TRBV10-3 and J usage is TRBJ1-2; tentative D call: TRBD1 (5 bases). Trimming removed 4 bases at V and 0 bases at J, with 12 bases between. The CDR3 length is 15 residues. Looked up from germline, CDR1 is ENHRY and CDR2 is SYGVKD. The CDR3 region is CAISATPQANYGYTF. In DNA, the CDR3 is TGTGCCATCAGTGCCACACCACAGGCTAACTATGGCTACACCTTC.

This rearrangement joins TRBV5-4 to TRBJ2-1; TRBD2 matches 10 bases. The V gene end was trimmed by 7 bases and the J gene end by 5 bases; junction bases not matched to a gene: 9. The CDR3 extends over 15 amino acids. Germline CDR1 and CDR2: SGHNT and YYREEE (reference sequence). CDR3 in DNA: TGTGCCAGCCGGCTCGGGACTAGCGTCCACAATGAGCAGTTCTTC. Translated, it gives CASRLGTSVHNEQFF.

The chain links TRBV28 to TRBJ2-7, with D perhaps matching TRBD1 (5 bases). V shed 5 bases and J shed 6 bases, with 17 bases lying between them. The germline gives CDR1 MDHEN, CDR2 SYDVKM. This CDR3 comprises 14 residues. Here the CDR3 DNA reads TGTGCCAGCAGTCTAGGGGTAACAAACAGCGAGCAGTACTTC. Protein sequence: CASSLGVTNSEQYF.

This sequence joins TRBV5-4 and TRBJ2-2; 9 bases match TRBD2. The J segment lost 7 bases and the V segment lost 6 bases, leaving 13 bases of the junction unmatched. Germline V lookup: CDR1 SGHNT, CDR2 YYREEE (reference sequence). CDR3 size: 16 residues. The CDR3 DNA sequence: TGTGCCAGCAAGCTTGAGGCTAGCGGGGAGAACGGGGAGCTGTTTTTT. Translation: CASKLEASGENGELFF.

The rearrangement links TRBV3-1 (or the pseudogene TRBV3-2) to TRBJ1-4; 9 bases are a match to TRBD1. CDR1 is LGHDT, CDR2 YNNKEL, per germline (reference sequence). The CDR3 totals 15 residues. The ends lost 4 bases at V and 8 bases at J; junction bases unmatched: 8. The CDR3 reads CASSRRWDRVEKLFF. The CDR3 nucleotides are TGTGCCAGCAGCCGAAGGTGGGACAGGGTGGAAAAACTGTTTTTT.